A selection of T cell receptor beta chains follows, all from one sample in a study of T cell responses to AZD1222 COVID-19 vaccine. Method: immunoSEQ multiplex PCR; TCRdb's copy keeps in-frame clones and lacks some. The sample lists fewer than 100,000 clones, approximately 84% occurring once. Sample: peripheral blood, taken 28 days after the second AZD1222 dose. Receptors originate from an adult who received the AZD1222 COVID-19 vaccine. Each CDR3 is given with its conserved first and last residue. Each record gives: CDR3 DNA, CDR3 protein, CDR3 length, D gene, J gene, clone size, V gene. The D gene is left open where the match is weak. Clone size is given for some rows only: seen once, a few or many times, or a class if the clone is expanded.

TGTGCCAGCAGCCCTGCCGGGACAGGGGTCGGTGGCTACACCTTC	CASSPAGTGVGGYTF	15	TRBD1	TRBJ1-2	-	TRBV14
TGTGCCAGCTCACCAACAGGGGTTCGGGAGACCCAGTACTTC	CASSPTGVRETQYF	14	TRBD1	TRBJ2-5	-	TRBV18
TGTGCCAGCTCTCCAGGTTACACCGGGGAGCTGTTTTTT	CASSPGYTGELFF	13	-	TRBJ2-2	-	TRBV18
TGTGCCAGCAGCGTACAATCAGGGAGAGGCTACGAGCAGTACTTC	CASSVQSGRGYEQYF	15	-	TRBJ2-7	-	TRBV9
TGCGCCAGCAGCCCACAGGGGGGAGAGGGCTACACCTTC	CASSPQGGEGYTF	13	TRBD1	TRBJ1-2	-	TRBV5-1
TGCGCCAGCAGCGCTACCGGGACTAGCGGGGCATGGGACCAGTACTTC	CASSATGTSGAWDQYF	16	TRBD2	TRBJ2-5	-	TRBV5-1
TGCGCCAGCAGCTTGCGATTCGGGGGAAATCCCGCCAACGAGCAGTACTTC	CASSLRFGGNPANEQYF	17	-	TRBJ2-7	-	TRBV5-1
TGTGCCAGCAGGGGACAGGGGTCTGGAAACACCATATATTTT	CASRGQGSGNTIYF	14	TRBD1	TRBJ1-3	once	TRBV2
TGTGCCATCAGTCGTACTACAACGGGCTACAATGAGCAGTTCTTC	CAISRTTTGYNEQFF	15	-	TRBJ2-1	-	TRBV10-3
TGTGCCAGTAGTAAGGGGGAGCCGGGAGAGACCCAGTACTTC	CASSKGEPGETQYF	14	-	TRBJ2-5	-	TRBV19
TGCGCCAGCAGCCCCGAGGGGCCTATGAACACTGAAGCTTTCTTT	CASSPEGPMNTEAFF	15	-	TRBJ1-1	once	TRBV5-1
TGCGCCAGCGGACAGGCCGGGACTGAAGCTTTCTTT	CASGQAGTEAFF	12	TRBD1	TRBJ1-1	-	TRBV4-1
TGTGCCAGTAGTATTGACTCCCCGGCGGAAGCTTTCTTT	CASSIDSPAEAFF	13	-	TRBJ1-1	-	TRBV19
TGCGCCAGCAGCCAAGAGCCTGGGACCGGGGAGCTGTTTTTT	CASSQEPGTGELFF	14	-	TRBJ2-2	-	TRBV4-1
TGCAGCGTTGTGGACTACTCCACAGATACGCAGTATTTT	CSVVDYSTDTQYF	13	-	TRBJ2-3	-	TRBV29-1
TGTGCCAGCACTACGGGCAATCAGCCCCAGCATTTT	CASTTGNQPQHF	12	-	TRBJ1-5	-	TRBV6-5
TGTGCCAGCTCACCTTTTTCTAGCGGGAGCTCCTACGAGCAGTACTTC	CASSPFSSGSSYEQYF	16	TRBD2	TRBJ2-7	-	TRBV18
TGTGCCAGCAGCGTAGACGGCAATCAGCCCCAGCATTTT	CASSVDGNQPQHF	13	-	TRBJ1-5	-	TRBV9
TGTGCCAGCAGCCTTGGACGAAGCACGGAGACCCAGTACTTC	CASSLGRSTETQYF	14	-	TRBJ2-5	-	TRBV7-9
TGTGCCAGCAGTACAAGGGGTAGCAATCAGCCCCAGCATTTT	CASSTRGSNQPQHF	14	-	TRBJ1-5	-	TRBV27
TGCAGCGTTGGGGAAGAGACCCAGTACTTC	CSVGEETQYF	10	-	TRBJ2-5	-	TRBV29-1
TGTGCCAGCAGCGTAGAAATAGAGGATGGGAGAGCTTTCTTT	CASSVEIEDGRAFF	14	-	TRBJ1-1	-	TRBV9
TGCAGTGCCCGCCGTGGCCACTTT	CSARRGHF	8	-	TRBJ1-1	-	TRBV20-1
TGTGCCAGCAGACAACAGGGGGCGGGGGAGCAGTACTTC	CASRQQGAGEQYF	13	TRBD1	TRBJ2-7	-	TRBV11-2
TGCGCCAGTAGGAGGGGCGACGTCAGCTCCTACGAGCAGTACTTC	CASRRGDVSSYEQYF	15	-	TRBJ2-7	-	TRBV5-1
TGCGCCAGCAGCCAAGCAGGGGGCTATACCCAGTACTTC	CASSQAGGYTQYF	13	TRBD1	TRBJ2-5	-	TRBV4-1